What follows describes a single T cell receptor beta chain. CDR1 MGHRA and CDR2 YSYEKL come from the germline V gene. Trimming cost V 3 bases and J 7 bases, with 16 bases left between them. The CDR3 loop spans 14 amino acids. MiXCR, applied by TCRdb to the RACE reads, yields one record per CDR3 protein. The profile covers about 89,000 distinct CDR3 sequences, with 10% to 13% appearing a single time and about 3% taken by the ten largest. Time point: pre-sensitization, week 0. The treatment: therapeutic diphenylcyclopropenone sensitization with weekly scalp DPC. This sample was taken from a study of human T cells and chemical hapten exposure.

This clonotype originated in a woman in her sixties or seventies with alopecia areata. Some clones in this sample may be carry-over from other donors' samples. Sequences were derived from whole blood, sampled in connection with sensitization to the hapten diphenylcyclopropenone (DPC). This chain links TRBV4-1 with TRBJ2-7; a weak D match, TRBD1 (6 bases). The CDR3 nucleotides read TGCGCCAGCAGCCATGATTACAGGGCCACAGAGCAGTACTTC. Translating gives CASSHDYRATEQYF.